These T cell receptor beta chains were read from a single sample in a study of OX40 agonist ivuxolimab in advanced cancers. Here immunoSEQ multiplex PCR was the method, and the copy in TCRdb shows in-frame clones only, minus some. The sample carries 72,000 or so clones, 81% recorded once. The sample in question was CD4+ or CD8+ T cells sorted from blood, obtained in a trial of the OX40 agonist ivuxolimab. The receptor set was obtained from an adult with an advanced solid tumor such as melanoma, head and neck, liver or kidney cancer. The CDR3 runs from the conserved cysteine through the conserved F or W. A clone size is listed for some rows: how often the clone was seen (once, few, many), or a class if it is expanded.

size	V	J	CDR3
few	TRBV2	TRBJ2-7	CASRDRGNEQYF
NA	TRBV5-4	TRBJ2-1	CASSLEAAGGYNEQFF
NA	TRBV10-3	TRBJ1-4	CAISPRGPGEKLFF
NA	TRBV27	TRBJ2-7	CASSSFPTSGRNEQYF
NA	TRBV18	TRBJ2-2	CASSPGRVMSAGELFF
NA	TRBV5-1	TRBJ2-2	CASSLVRQGSGELFF
NA	TRBV27	TRBJ2-7	CASSLRPQSSYEQYF
NA	TRBV10-2	TRBJ1-5	CASSESGTYEPQHF
NA	TRBV7-9	TRBJ2-1	CASSSTWGSYNEQFF
NA	TRBV5-1	TRBJ1-2	CASSLGRGANYGYTF
NA	TRBV6-4	TRBJ2-1	CASSDAGGSDNEQFF
few	TRBV6-5	TRBJ2-7	CASSKLTGAYEQYF
NA	TRBV7-9	TRBJ1-1	CASSSQRGQNTEAFF
once	TRBV28	TRBJ1-2	CASSLLGQIYGYTF
NA	TRBV30	TRBJ1-3	CAWSGKADHRNTIYF
NA	TRBV6-5	TRBJ1-2	CASSPVTELNYGYTF
NA	TRBV19	TRBJ2-2	CASSYFLTSGGTGELFF
NA	TRBV15	TRBJ1-2	CATSREKGASYGYTF
NA	TRBV6-1	TRBJ2-7	CASSEISGTGGLFYEQYF
NA	TRBV20-1	TRBJ2-7	CSAGGRSEQYF
NA	TRBV5-4	TRBJ1-1	CASSPKGIPQAEAFF
NA	TRBV7-9	TRBJ1-6	CASSSGVDYNSPLHF
NA	TRBV27	TRBJ1-5	CASSERENQPQHF
medium-sized	TRBV7-8	TRBJ2-7	CASRGGGTVYHEQYF
NA	TRBV6-4	TRBJ2-3	CASSPERGPTDTQYF
NA	TRBV2	TRBJ1-1	CASLGTGRPTEAFF
NA	TRBV19	TRBJ1-2	CASPGTAEGGYTF
NA	TRBV27	TRBJ2-7	CASSPRTGGGYEQYF
NA	TRBV5-1	TRBJ1-4	CASSPAGGNEKLFF
NA	TRBV9	TRBJ2-5	CASSVAWTQETQYF
NA	TRBV20-1	TRBJ2-1	CSARGDNEQFF
NA	TRBV19	TRBJ2-1	CASSEGTSAYNEQFF
NA	TRBV6-5	TRBJ2-7	CASSYSGRDSYEQYF
NA	TRBV6-5	TRBJ2-3	CASSNPGRDTQYF
NA	TRBV7-9	TRBJ1-6	CASSFVRTESSPLHF
NA	TRBV30	TRBJ1-5	CAWSGNLRGGSQHF
NA	TRBV13	TRBJ1-3	CASSLGTGSSGNTIYF
few	TRBV5-6	TRBJ1-5	CASSLAGLQPQHF
NA	TRBV6-1	TRBJ1-1	CASSGLLSLNTEAFF
NA	TRBV5-4	TRBJ2-1	CASSTPAGFPYNEQFF
few	TRBV6-5	TRBJ2-7	CASGTTDNYEQYF
NA	TRBV29-1	TRBJ1-5	CSVQTGSNRNQPQHF
NA	TRBV19	TRBJ1-5	CASSIDGRNQPQHF
NA	TRBV9	TRBJ2-1	CASSVGGGEQFF
NA	TRBV29-1	TRBJ2-5	CSGTGTSGQETQYF
few	TRBV2	TRBJ2-6	CASRMGQYGAGANVLTF
few	TRBV20-1	TRBJ1-2	CSATVIYGYTF
NA	TRBV4-3	NA	CASSQEFDSSYEQYF
NA	TRBV29-1	TRBJ2-5	CSVTGQETQYF
NA	TRBV28	TRBJ1-2	CASMSRGQGIYGYTF